This T cell receptor (beta chain) is from a study of T cell changes during pregnancy in multiple sclerosis. The CDR3 runs 15 residues. Germline values: CDR1 MDHEN, CDR2 SYDVKM. V gave up 7 bases and J gave up 2 bases; unmatched junction bases: 4. Measured with immunoSEQ multiplex PCR; TCRdb has only the in-frame clones, and not every one. The table records fewer than 45,000 clones, around 92% of them present only once. Sequencing used CD8+ T cells from peripheral blood mononuclear cells, obtained in the third trimester of pregnancy. This sequence was found in a female donor with multiple sclerosis, enrolled in a pregnancy study. The genes are TRBV28 and TRBJ2-7; TRBD2 aligns across 14 bases. This CDR3 is CASTGLAGAPYEQYF. In nucleotides, the CDR3 is TGTGCCAGCACGGGACTAGCGGGAGCCCCCTACGAGCAGTACTTC. Using reference TRBV28 and TRBJ2-7 for the parts outside the CDR3, the full variable domain is DVKVTQSSRYLVKRTGEKVFLECVQDMDHENMFWYRQDPGLGLRLIYFSYDVKMKEKGDIPEGYSVSREKKERFSLILESASTNQTSMYLCASTGLAGAPYEQYFGPGTRLTVT.